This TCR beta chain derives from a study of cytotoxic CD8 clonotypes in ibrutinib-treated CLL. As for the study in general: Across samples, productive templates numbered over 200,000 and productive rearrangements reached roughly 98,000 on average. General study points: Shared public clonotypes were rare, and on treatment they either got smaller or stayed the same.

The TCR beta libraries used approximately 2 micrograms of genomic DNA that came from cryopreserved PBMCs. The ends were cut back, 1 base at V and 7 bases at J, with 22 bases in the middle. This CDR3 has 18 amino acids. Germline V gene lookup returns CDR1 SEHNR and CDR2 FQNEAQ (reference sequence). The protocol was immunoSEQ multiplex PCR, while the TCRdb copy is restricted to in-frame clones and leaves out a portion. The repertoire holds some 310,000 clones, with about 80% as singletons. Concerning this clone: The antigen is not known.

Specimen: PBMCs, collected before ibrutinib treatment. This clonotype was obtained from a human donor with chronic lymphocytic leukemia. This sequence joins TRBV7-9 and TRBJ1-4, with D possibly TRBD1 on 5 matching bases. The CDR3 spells CASSLEIVGGRFSEKLFF. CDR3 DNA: TGTGCCAGCAGCTTAGAGATTGTTGGGGGACGGTTTTCTGAAAAACTGTTTTTT.